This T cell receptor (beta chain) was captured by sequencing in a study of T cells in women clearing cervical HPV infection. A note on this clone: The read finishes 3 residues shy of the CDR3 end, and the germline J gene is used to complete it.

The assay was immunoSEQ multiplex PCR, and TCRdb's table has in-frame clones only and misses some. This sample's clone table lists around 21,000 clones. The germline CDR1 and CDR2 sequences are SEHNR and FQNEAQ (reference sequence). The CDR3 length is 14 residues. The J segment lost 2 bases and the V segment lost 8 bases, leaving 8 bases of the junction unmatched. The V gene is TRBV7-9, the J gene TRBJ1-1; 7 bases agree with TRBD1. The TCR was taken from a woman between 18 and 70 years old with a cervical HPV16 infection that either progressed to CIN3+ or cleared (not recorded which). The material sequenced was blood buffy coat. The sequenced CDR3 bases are TGTGCCAGCGGCCAAAGACAGGGAAACACTGAA. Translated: CASGQRQGNTE. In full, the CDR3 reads CASGQRQGNTEAFF.